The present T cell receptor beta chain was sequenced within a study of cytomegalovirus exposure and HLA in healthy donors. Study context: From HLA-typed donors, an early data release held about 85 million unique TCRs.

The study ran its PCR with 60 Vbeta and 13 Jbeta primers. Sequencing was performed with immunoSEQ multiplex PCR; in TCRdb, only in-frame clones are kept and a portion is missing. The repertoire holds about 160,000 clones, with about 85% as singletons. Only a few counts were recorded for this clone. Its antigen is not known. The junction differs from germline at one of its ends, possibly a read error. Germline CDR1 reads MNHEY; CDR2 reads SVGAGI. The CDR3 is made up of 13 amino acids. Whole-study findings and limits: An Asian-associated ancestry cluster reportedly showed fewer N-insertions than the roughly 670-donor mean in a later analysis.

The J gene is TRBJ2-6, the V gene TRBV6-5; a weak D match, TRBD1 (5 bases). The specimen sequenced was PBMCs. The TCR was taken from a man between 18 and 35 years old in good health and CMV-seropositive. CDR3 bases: TGTGCCAGCAGTTACAATGGGGCCAACGGCCTGACTTTC. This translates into CASSYNGANGLTF.